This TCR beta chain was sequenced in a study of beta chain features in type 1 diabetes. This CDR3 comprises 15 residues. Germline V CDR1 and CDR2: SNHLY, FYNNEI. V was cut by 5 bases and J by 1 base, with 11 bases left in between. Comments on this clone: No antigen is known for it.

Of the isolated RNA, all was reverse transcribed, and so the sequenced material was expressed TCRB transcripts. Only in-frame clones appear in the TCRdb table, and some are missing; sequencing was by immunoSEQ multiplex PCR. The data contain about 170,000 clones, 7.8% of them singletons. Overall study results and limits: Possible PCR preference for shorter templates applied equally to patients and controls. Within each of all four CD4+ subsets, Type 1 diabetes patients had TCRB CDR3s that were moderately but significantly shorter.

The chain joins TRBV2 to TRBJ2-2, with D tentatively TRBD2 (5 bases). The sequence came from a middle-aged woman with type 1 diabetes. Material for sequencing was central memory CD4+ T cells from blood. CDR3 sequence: CASSTRAGNTGELFF. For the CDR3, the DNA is TGTGCCAGCAGTACCCGGGCGGGGAACACCGGGGAGCTGTTTTTT.